The TCR beta chain described here comes from a study of blood T cell repertoires in COVID-19. TCRdb keeps only in-frame clones here, not all; method: immunoSEQ multiplex PCR. Altogether some 73,000 clones are present, 70% to 85% being singletons, with the ten largest covering about 3.9%. V dropped 8 bases and J dropped 0 bases, with 8 bases sitting between them. The germline CDR1 and CDR2 sequences are SNHLY and FYNNEI. This CDR3 contains 13 residues. Sequencing input: peripheral blood. The TCR was taken from a woman aged 55-70 years with acute or convalescent COVID-19. The V gene is TRBV2, the J gene TRBJ1-3; D possibly corresponds to TRBD1 (6 bases). The DNA of the CDR3 is TGTGCCAGCGGGGGACACTCTGGAAACACCATATATTTT. This gives the protein CASGGHSGNTIYF.